The clone carrying this T cell receptor (beta chain) is a singleton in its sample. The antigen is not known. CD45RO-negative, CCR7-positively selected cells formed the naive CD8 fraction, excluding terminally differentiated effector memory CD45RA+ cells. The data derive from a study of shared clonotypes between healthy human individuals. Study-wide results and limits: It was anticipated that sequencing depth would influence how many clonotypes donors shared. A generally larger estimated richness was seen in naive subsets than in memory subsets. It was the non-shared clonotypes that had lower generation probabilities than clonotypes shared by all four donors.

This table comes from immunoSEQ multiplex PCR, and its TCRdb copy is limited to in-frame clones, with some not included. Seen here are some 1,900,000 clones, roughly 94% observed once, and the top ten hold 1% to 1.5%. Germline V CDR1 and CDR2: SEHNR, FQNEAQ (reference sequence). The V gene lost 1 base and the J gene lost 5 bases, with 12 bases spanning the gap. CDR3 length equals 14 residues. The sample comprised naive CD8+ T cells sorted from blood. This chain links TRBV7-9 with TRBJ2-7; D ambiguous. This clonotype originated in a man in his late teens or twenties in good health. CDR3 sequence (DNA): TGTGCCAGCAGCTTAGGGGGTAGGGCGCACGAGCAGTACTTC. Translated: CASSLGGRAHEQYF.